The 17 T cell receptor beta chains below were found in one sample sequenced in a study of glioma-infiltrating T cells. Using RNA template, CDR3s of TCR alpha and beta were amplified with iRepertoire arm-PCR. In TCRdb, the multiplex PCR reads were re-called with MiXCR into one record per CDR3 protein. Seen here are 150,000 to 200,000 distinct CDR3 sequences, more than 25% observed once, and the top ten hold 20% to 25%. Specimen: glioma tissue, nonneoplastic brain tissue, or PBMCs (not recorded which). Receptors were obtained from a human donor with low-grade glioma or glioblastoma, undergoing nonglioma brain surgery, or in good health (not recorded which).

The rearrangement links TRBV5-1 to TRBJ2-3; D ambiguous. The V and J ends lost 5 bases and 6 bases respectively, with 13 bases between them. This CDR3 is built from 13 residues. Germline CDR1 SGHRS, CDR2 YFSETQ. The CDR3 bases are TGCGCCAGCAGTTTGTACGATCTGGATACGCAGTATTTT. Protein sequence: CASSLYDLDTQYF.

Worth noting for this clonotype: This may arise from a read error, as a much more abundant clone is one base away. This chain links TRBV19 with TRBJ2-3; 9 bases agree with TRBD2. CDR1 LNHDA and CDR2 SQIVND come from the germline V gene (reference sequence). V trimming: 8 bases; J trimming: 5 bases; junction bases outside the gene matches: 5. There are 13 residues in the CDR3. CDR3: CASRASGIDTQYF. The CDR3 DNA reads as TGTGCCAGTCGGGCTAGCGGGATAGATACGCAGTATTTT. The entire variable domain, with the rest obtained from reference TRBV19 and TRBJ2-3, is as follows: DGGITQSPKYLFRKEGQNVTLSCEQNLNHDAMYWYRQDPGQGLRLIYYSQIVNDFQKGDIAEGYSVSREKKESFPLTVTSAQKNPTAFYLCASRASGIDTQYFGPGTRLTVL.

In this sample, this clonotype turned up many times. The rearrangement uses TRBV6-2 or TRBV6-3 and TRBJ2-1; a possible D gene is TRBD2 (5 bases). This CDR3 spans 12 amino acids. Trimming shortened V by 6 bases and J by 7 bases, and 10 bases separated the two germline ends. Germline V gene data show CDR1 as MNHEY and CDR2 as SVGEGT. This chain's CDR3 is CASSLLENEQFF. CDR3 nucleotide sequence: TGTGCCAGCAGCCTACTAGAAAATGAGCAGTTCTTC.

Here the CDR3 DNA reads TGTGCCAGCTCTCGGGACTACTCCAATGAGCAGTTCTTC. It specifies CASSRDYSNEQFF. The gene calls are TRBV18 and TRBJ2-1, with 7 bases that match TRBD2. Germline-derived CDR1 and CDR2 are KGHSH and LQKENI. Losses at the gene ends were 6 bases for V and 6 bases for J; bases not matched to a gene: 5. The CDR3 covers 13 residues. Drawing the rest from reference TRBV18 and TRBJ2-1, the complete variable domain is NAGVMQNPRHLVRRRGQEARLRCSPMKGHSHVYWYRQLPEEGLKFMVYLQKENIIDESGMPKERFSAEFPKEGPSILRIQQVVRGDSAAYFCASSRDYSNEQFFGPGTRLTVL.

Ten or more counts support this clonotype. This chain joins TRBV6-1 and TRBJ2-1, with TRBD1 identical over 9 bases. CDR1 MNHNS and CDR2 SASEGT come from the germline V gene. The CDR3 covers 15 residues. J gave up 6 bases and V 5 bases, and 8 bases lay outside the gene matches. The CDR3 nucleotides read TGTGCCAGCAGTCGCTTTGGGACAGGGCTCAATGAGCAGTTCTTC. Translated, it gives CASSRFGTGLNEQFF.

A remark on this clonotype: Possible read error: a much larger clone is one base away. CDR3 protein: CASSFQWYEQYF. The CDR3 DNA follows: TGTGCCAGCAGCTTTCAATGGTACGAGCAGTACTTC. The V call is TRBV7-3, the J call TRBJ2-7; D ambiguous. CDR1 is SGHTA, CDR2 FQGTGA, per germline. Trimming cost V 3 bases and J 4 bases, with 7 bases left between them. This CDR3 region has 12 residues.

As regards this clonotype: This may come from a read error, since a much larger clone is one base off. V usage is TRBV19 and J usage is TRBJ2-1; D is perhaps TRBD1 (6 bases). This CDR3 is built from 13 residues. Germline V lookup: CDR1 LNHDA, CDR2 SQIVND (reference sequence). CDR3 loop: CASRFNRDGEQLF. CDR3 coding DNA: TGTGCCAGTAGATTCAACAGGGACGGTGAGCAGTTATTC.

Comment on this clonotype: Being one base from a much bigger clone, this may be a read error. The V call is TRBV7-3, the J call TRBJ2-7; D is unclear. The CDR3 runs 14 residues. Per germline, CDR1 SGHTA and CDR2 FQGTGA. The germline V and J ends were trimmed by 5 bases and 3 bases, with 14 bases remaining between them. The CDR3 DNA follows: TGTGCCAGCAGCCCTCAGAGGTCCCTCTACGAGCAGTACTTC. Residues: CASSPQRSLYEQYF.

Regarding this clonotype: A much larger clone is a single base away; this may be a read error. The rearrangement joins TRBV7-3 to TRBJ2-7; TRBD2 is a possible D gene (6 bases). With 5 bases removed from V and 4 bases from J, the gap between germline ends came to 12 bases. The germline gives CDR1 SGHTA, CDR2 FQGTGA. The length of the CDR3 is 13 residues. The CDR3 spells CASSEGLGYEQYF. CDR3 nucleotides: TGTGCCAGCAGCGAGGGACTTGGTTACGAGCAGTACTTC.

With respect to this clonotype: Germline and junction disagree at one end, which may indicate a read error. V gene TRBV7-9 combines with J gene TRBJ2-3; possibly TRBD2 for D (6 bases). The germline CDR1 and CDR2 sequences are SEHNR and FQNEAQ (reference sequence). The CDR3 is made up of 12 amino acids. CDR3 sequence reads: CARSLGGDTQYF. CDR3 in DNA: TGTGCCAGAAGCTTGGGGGGAGATACGCAGTATTTT.

In regard to this clonotype: The junction differs from germline at one of its ends, possibly a read error. The rearrangement uses TRBV4-1 and TRBJ1-6; D remains ambiguous. The CDR3 is 14 residues long. Germline V gene data show CDR1 as MGHRA and CDR2 as YSYEKL. The CDR3 loop reads CASSQELSNSPIHF. CDR3 sequence (DNA): TGCGCCAGCAGCCAGGAATTAAGTAATTCACCCATCCACTTT.

This clonotype was counted ten times or more. The chain links TRBV7-2 to TRBJ2-2, with no clear D. The V end lost 4 bases, the J end lost 1 base, and 13 bases lay between the germline ends. The length of the CDR3 is 16 residues. CDR1 SGHTA and CDR2 FQGNSA come from the germline V gene. The CDR3 protein is CASSSFQRGNTGELFF. The DNA for the CDR3 is TGTGCCAGCAGCTCCTTTCAGCGAGGGAACACCGGGGAGCTGTTTTTT.

V is TRBV4-3 and J is TRBJ2-1; TRBD2 is a possible D gene (6 bases). Germline V CDR1 and CDR2: LGHNA, YSLEER. Trimming took off 0 bases at V and 0 bases at J, with 15 bases between the two ends. CDR3 length: 18 residues. CDR3 protein: CASSQDPPGLGSYNEQFF. Here the CDR3 DNA reads TGCGCCAGCAGCCAAGATCCCCCGGGACTGGGCTCCTACAATGAGCAGTTCTTC.

The gene calls are TRBV4-3 and TRBJ2-5; no reliable D call. Germline V gene data show CDR1 as LGHNA and CDR2 as YSLEER. Trimming left V 1 base short and J 1 base short, with 13 bases between. This CDR3 spans 16 amino acids. CDR3 in amino acids: CASSQGRETIQETQYF. The CDR3 DNA sequence: TGCGCCAGCAGCCAAGGACGAGAAACAATCCAAGAGACCCAGTACTTC.

Turning to this clonotype: It may be a read error: a sequence one base away is much more abundant. The chain employs TRBV28 and TRBJ2-5, with 7 bases fitting TRBD2. This CDR3 region has 15 residues. V lost 9 bases, J lost 1 base, and 11 bases stayed unmatched. Germline V gene sequence: CDR1 MDHEN, CDR2 SYDVKM. The CDR3 bases are TGTGCCAGAAGTCCTCCTAGCGGTAGCCAAGAGACCCAGTACTTC. As protein: CARSPPSGSQETQYF. The full variable domain, with the rest looked up from reference TRBV28 and TRBJ2-5, is DVKVTQSSRYLVKRTGEKVFLECVQDMDHENMFWYRQDPGLGLRLIYFSYDVKMKEKGDIPEGYSVSREKKERFSLILESASTNQTSMYLCARSPPSGSQETQYFGPGTRLLVL.

This clonotype was seen repeatedly, ten times or more. J is TRBJ1-2 and V is TRBV27; TRBD1 might be the D (6 bases). The V gene's germline CDR1 is MNHEY and CDR2 SMNVEV (reference sequence). The CDR3 is made up of 13 amino acids. V lost 6 bases to trimming and J lost 2 bases, with 10 bases between them. CDR3 residues: CASSPQGNYGYTF. The CDR3 DNA reads as TGTGCCAGCAGCCCACAGGGAAACTATGGCTACACCTTC.

This clonotype occurred a few times. A much larger clone differs from this one at a single base, so this may be a read error. The chain links TRBV27 to TRBJ2-5; D possibly matches TRBD1 or TRBD2 (5 bases each). This CDR3 has 14 residues. Trimming cost V 2 bases and J 5 bases, with 12 bases left between them. Germline V gives CDR1 MNHEY, CDR2 SMNVEV (reference sequence). The CDR3 sequence is CASSLGDRMETQYF. CDR3 DNA sequence: TGTGCCAGCAGTTTAGGGGACCGGATGGAGACCCAGTACTTC.